This T cell receptor beta chain originates from a study of blood T cell repertoires in COVID-19. Across the whole study: Samples taken during acute and convalescent COVID-19 were collected in the United States, Italy and Spain. Sources were T cells, B-cell-depleted T cells, or PBMCs; the material itself was cDNA or gDNA.

Original handling: Using reference gene primer amplification, nucleated cell counts were estimated. Libraries were prepared by immunoSEQ multiplex PCR; TCRdb keeps only in-frame clonotypes and omits some of them. Clone size and the V and J calls come from that table; the DNA yielded D and trimming. The repertoire holds 200,000 to 300,000 clones, with 84% as singletons. Sequences were obtained from peripheral blood. This receptor was obtained from a woman aged 40 to 50 who had recovered from COVID-19.

The CDR3 region has the DNA TGTGCCAGCAGTTTGGCTGGCAGGGACACTGAAGCTTTCTTT. This gives the protein CASSLAGRDTEAFF. V and J are TRBV28 and TRBJ1-1; D might be TRBD1 (5 bases). V was clipped by 3 bases and J by 3 bases, with 11 bases between them. This CDR3 is built from 14 residues. Germline V gene data show CDR1 as MDHEN and CDR2 as SYDVKM.